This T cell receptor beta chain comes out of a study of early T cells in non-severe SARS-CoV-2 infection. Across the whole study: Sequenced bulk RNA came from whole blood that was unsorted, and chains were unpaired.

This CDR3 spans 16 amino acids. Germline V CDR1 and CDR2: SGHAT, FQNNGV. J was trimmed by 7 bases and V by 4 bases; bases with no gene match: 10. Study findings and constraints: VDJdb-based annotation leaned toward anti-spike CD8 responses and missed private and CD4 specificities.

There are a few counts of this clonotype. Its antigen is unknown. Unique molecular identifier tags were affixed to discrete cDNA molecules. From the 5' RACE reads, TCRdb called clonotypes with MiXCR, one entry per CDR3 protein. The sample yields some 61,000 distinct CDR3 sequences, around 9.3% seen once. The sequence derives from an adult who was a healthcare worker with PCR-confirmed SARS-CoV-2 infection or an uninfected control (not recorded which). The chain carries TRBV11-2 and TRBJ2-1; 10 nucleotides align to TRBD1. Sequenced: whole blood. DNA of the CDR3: TGTGCCAGCAGCTCTCTGAGAGACAGGGGGCTTAATGAGCAGTTCTTC. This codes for CASSSLRDRGLNEQFF.